The rows below give T cell receptor beta chains drawn from one sample of a study of T cells in Graves' hyperthyroidism and ophthalmopathy. Each CDR3 protein is one row after TCRdb ran MiXCR on the multiplex PCR reads. The table has hundreds of thousands of distinct CDR3 sequences, approximately 13% seen once. Sequencing was carried out using blood. These receptors came from a woman younger than 35 with Graves' hyperthyroidism. Each CDR3 is given with its conserved first and last residue. Each record gives: V gene, clone size, J gene, D gene, CDR3 protein, CDR3 DNA. A D gene is named only where the DNA matches it firmly. Some rows mark clone size as missing; the rest say once, few, many or name a class of expanded clone.

v_gene: TRBV28; abundance: many; j_gene: TRBJ1-1; d_gene: .; CDR3aa: CASSSVVSEAFF; CDR3nt: TGTGCCAGCAGCTCGGTAGTGTCTGAAGCTTTCTTT
v_gene: TRBV19; abundance: .; j_gene: TRBJ2-4; d_gene: TRBD2; CDR3aa: CASSIQRTAGGRASRNIQYF; CDR3nt: TGTGCCAGTAGTATCCAAAGGACAGCGGGCGGGAGGGCCAGTAGAAACATTCAGTACTTC
v_gene: TRBV28; abundance: many; j_gene: TRBJ2-3; d_gene: .; CDR3aa: CASSLTGDTDTQYF; CDR3nt: TGTGCCAGCAGTTTGACGGGGGACACAGATACGCAGTATTTT
v_gene: TRBV3-1; abundance: many; j_gene: TRBJ1-1; d_gene: .; CDR3aa: CASSPYEGYLNTEAFF; CDR3nt: TGTGCCAGCAGCCCTTATGAGGGGTACTTGAACACTGAAGCTTTCTTT
v_gene: TRBV19; abundance: few; j_gene: TRBJ1-5; d_gene: .; CDR3aa: CASSLYEGNQPQLF; CDR3nt: TGTGCCAGTAGTTTATATGAGGGCAATCAGCCCCAGCTTTTT
v_gene: TRBV3-1; abundance: many; j_gene: TRBJ2-1; d_gene: .; CDR3aa: CASSQGTSPANEQFF; CDR3nt: TGTGCCAGCAGCCAAGGGACTTCGCCAGCTAATGAGCAGTTCTTC
v_gene: TRBV28; abundance: .; j_gene: TRBJ2-2; d_gene: .; CDR3aa: CASGSPTGPSGELFF; CDR3nt: TGTGCCAGCGGATCTCCGACAGGTCCCTCCGGGGAGCTGTTTTTT
v_gene: TRBV13; abundance: many; j_gene: TRBJ2-1; d_gene: .; CDR3aa: CASSLRLGVSYEQFF; CDR3nt: TGTGCCAGCAGCCTGCGACTAGGGGTTTCATATGAGCAGTTCTTC
v_gene: TRBV27; abundance: many; j_gene: TRBJ2-2; d_gene: TRBD2; CDR3aa: CASGKASGSNTGELFF; CDR3nt: TGTGCCAGCGGTAAGGCTAGCGGGTCGAACACCGGGGAGCTGTTTTTT
v_gene: TRBV7-9; abundance: few; j_gene: TRBJ2-6; d_gene: .; CDR3aa: CASSLWGTGANVLTF; CDR3nt: TGTGCCAGCAGCTTATGGGGGACTGGGGCCAACGTCCTGACTTTC
v_gene: TRBV20-1; abundance: few; j_gene: TRBJ2-2; d_gene: .; CDR3aa: CSARDRSSWDTGELFF; CDR3nt: TGCAGTGCTAGAGATCGGAGTAGTTGGGACACCGGGGAGCTGTTTTTT
v_gene: TRBV9; abundance: many; j_gene: TRBJ2-2; d_gene: .; CDR3aa: CASSGQGGATGELFF; CDR3nt: TGTGCCAGCAGCGGACAAGGAGGAGCCACCGGGGAGCTGTTTTTT
v_gene: TRBV2; abundance: many; j_gene: TRBJ1-5; d_gene: .; CDR3aa: CASSVQGWGDQPQHF; CDR3nt: TGTGCCAGCAGCGTACAGGGTTGGGGGGATCAGCCCCAGCATTTT
v_gene: TRBV7-2; abundance: many; j_gene: TRBJ2-5; d_gene: .; CDR3aa: CASKADETQYF; CDR3nt: TGTGCCAGCAAGGCAGATGAGACCCAGTACTTC
v_gene: TRBV3-1; abundance: many; j_gene: TRBJ2-2; d_gene: .; CDR3aa: CASSQLNYAGELFF; CDR3nt: TGTGCCAGCAGCCAATTAAACTACGCCGGGGAGCTGTTTTTT
v_gene: TRBV11-2; abundance: .; j_gene: TRBJ2-5; d_gene: TRBD2; CDR3aa: CASSLIAGDKETQYF; CDR3nt: TGTGCCAGCAGCTTAATAGCGGGAGACAAAGAGACCCAGTACTTC
v_gene: TRBV2; abundance: few; j_gene: TRBJ2-6; d_gene: TRBD1; CDR3aa: CASSGDRGGGANVLTF; CDR3nt: TGTGCCAGCAGTGGGGACAGGGGAGGCGGGGCCAACGTCCTGACTTTC
v_gene: TRBV7-9; abundance: many; j_gene: TRBJ2-3; d_gene: .; CDR3aa: CASSSNGRSTDTQYF; CDR3nt: TGTGCCAGCAGCTCCAACGGGAGAAGCACAGATACGCAGTATTTT
v_gene: TRBV20-1; abundance: many; j_gene: TRBJ2-7; d_gene: .; CDR3aa: CSARDSREFYTEQYF; CDR3nt: TGCAGTGCTAGAGATTCCCGGGAGTTCTATACCGAGCAGTACTTC
v_gene: TRBV20-1; abundance: few; j_gene: TRBJ2-2; d_gene: .; CDR3aa: CSARDEGGELRGNTGELFF; CDR3nt: TGCAGTGCTAGAGATGAAGGGGGAGAGCTTCGGGGTAACACCGGGGAGCTGTTTTTT
v_gene: TRBV27; abundance: many; j_gene: TRBJ2-2; d_gene: .; CDR3aa: CASSLLGSVLRTGELFF; CDR3nt: TGTGCCAGCAGTTTATTAGGCTCGGTCCTCCGCACCGGGGAGCTGTTTTTT
v_gene: TRBV11-2; abundance: many; j_gene: TRBJ1-6; d_gene: .; CDR3aa: CASSLDASSPLHF; CDR3nt: TGTGCCAGCAGCTTAGATGCATCGTCACCCCTCCACTTT
v_gene: TRBV6-2/TRBV6-3; abundance: few; j_gene: TRBJ2-1; d_gene: TRBD2; CDR3aa: CASRAGEIYNEQFF; CDR3nt: TGTGCCAGCAGGGCGGGAGAGATCTACAATGAGCAGTTCTTC
v_gene: TRBV28; abundance: many; j_gene: TRBJ2-2; d_gene: .; CDR3aa: CASRMGQISLGELFF; CDR3nt: TGTGCCAGCAGAATGGGACAAATCTCTTTAGGGGAGCTGTTTTTT
v_gene: TRBV5-1; abundance: many; j_gene: TRBJ1-4; d_gene: .; CDR3aa: CASRTTTNEKLFF; CDR3nt: TGCGCCAGCCGGACTACAACTAATGAAAAACTGTTTTTT
v_gene: TRBV29-1; abundance: .; j_gene: TRBJ1-3; d_gene: .; CDR3aa: CSVMAASGGNTIYF; CDR3nt: TGCAGCGTAATGGCTGCCTCGGGGGGAAACACCATATATTTT
v_gene: TRBV30; abundance: many; j_gene: TRBJ1-1; d_gene: .; CDR3aa: CAWSARLLSSAFF; CDR3nt: TGTGCCTGGAGTGCCCGTTTATTGAGTTCAGCTTTCTTT
v_gene: TRBV3-1; abundance: many; j_gene: TRBJ2-2; d_gene: .; CDR3aa: CASSQASNTGELFF; CDR3nt: TGTGCCAGCAGCCAAGCTTCGAACACCGGGGAGCTGTTTTTT
v_gene: TRBV27; abundance: .; j_gene: TRBJ2-7; d_gene: .; CDR3aa: CASSLATRYYEQYF; CDR3nt: TGTGCCAGCAGTTTGGCGACAAGATACTACGAGCAGTACTTC
v_gene: TRBV20-1; abundance: many; j_gene: TRBJ1-4; d_gene: .; CDR3aa: CSARDRQGARGVHNEKLFF; CDR3nt: TGCAGTGCTAGAGATCGGCAGGGCGCCCGCGGGGTGCATAATGAAAAACTGTTTTTT
v_gene: TRBV20-1; abundance: .; j_gene: TRBJ2-5; d_gene: TRBD2; CDR3aa: CSAPSLAGGGETQYF; CDR3nt: TGCAGTGCTCCATCACTAGCGGGGGGCGGGGAGACCCAGTACTTC
v_gene: TRBV15; abundance: many; j_gene: TRBJ1-2; d_gene: .; CDR3aa: CATSGPLGYTF; CDR3nt: TGTGCCACCAGCGGTCCCTTAGGCTACACCTTC
v_gene: TRBV10-2; abundance: few; j_gene: TRBJ2-4; d_gene: .; CDR3aa: CASSDDRPPLAKNIQYF; CDR3nt: TGCGCCAGCAGTGATGACAGGCCCCCACTAGCCAAAAACATTCAGTACTTC
v_gene: TRBV7-9; abundance: many; j_gene: TRBJ2-1; d_gene: TRBD1; CDR3aa: CASSVGTGGNRLRYNEQFF; CDR3nt: TGTGCCAGCAGCGTAGGGACAGGGGGTAATAGGCTACGCTACAATGAGCAGTTCTTC
v_gene: TRBV28; abundance: many; j_gene: TRBJ1-4; d_gene: .; CDR3aa: CASSSAGGGDEKLFF; CDR3nt: TGTGCCAGCAGTTCCGCGGGGGGGGGGGATGAAAAACTGTTTTTT
v_gene: TRBV29-1; abundance: .; j_gene: TRBJ1-1; d_gene: .; CDR3aa: CSVDHTEAFF; CDR3nt: TGCAGCGTTGACCACACTGAAGCTTTCTTT
v_gene: TRBV28; abundance: many; j_gene: TRBJ2-2; d_gene: .; CDR3aa: CASSSPPRRRAGELFF; CDR3nt: TGTGCCAGCAGTTCCCCCCCCAGGAGGCGAGCCGGGGAGCTGTTTTTT
v_gene: TRBV6-1; abundance: many; j_gene: TRBJ1-5; d_gene: .; CDR3aa: CASRNGQTNNQPQHF; CDR3nt: TGTGCCAGCCGGAACGGACAGACCAACAATCAGCCCCAGCATTTT
v_gene: TRBV28; abundance: many; j_gene: TRBJ1-2; d_gene: TRBD1; CDR3aa: CASERGRYGYTF; CDR3nt: TGTGCCAGCGAAAGGGGGCGGTATGGCTACACCTTC
v_gene: TRBV6-2/TRBV6-3; abundance: many; j_gene: TRBJ2-3; d_gene: .; CDR3aa: CASSRTLSSTDTQYF; CDR3nt: TGTGCCAGCAGCCGGACACTCTCTAGCACAGATACGCAGTATTTT